This TCR beta chain is from a study of CD8+CD57+ T cells in acquired aplastic anemia. Study findings and constraints: Patients and controls shared some 29 CD8+ CDR3 sequences, which appeared highly expressed in patients and within their immunodominant clones.

The CDR3 has 19 residues. Germline V CDR1 and CDR2: SGHDN, FVKESK. V lost 4 bases and J 6 bases, leaving 29 bases between the germline ends. This clonotype came up many times. No antigen is known for it. CDR3 and TCR beta VDJ profiling relied on genomic DNA as the template. TCRdb processed the reads anew with MiXCR; each CDR3 protein has one entry. This table has approximately 200,000 distinct CDR3 sequences, 40% to 60% appearing once. Before being chosen for sequencing, patients had shown CD8+CD57+ cell expansion by flow cytometry. The V and J genes are TRBV14 and TRBJ2-3, with unresolved D. The sequence was collected from a human donor with aplastic anemia. Sequenced input: sorted CD4+, CD8+, or CD8+CD57+ T cells (not recorded which) from PBMCs. CDR3 bases: TGTGCCAGCAGCCCCTCGGTATTTTCGGGTAGACTGGCCAGGGATACGCAGTATTTT. This sequence encodes CASSPSVFSGRLARDTQYF.